This record concerns one T cell receptor beta chain sequence. There is no known antigen for this receptor. Qualities for individual bases were not recorded, and no much larger clone is one base off. The CDR3, cysteine through phenylalanine, is 16 amino acids long. The read is trimmed to its CDR3 DNA, 48 bases read in frame from base 1. Via the germline V gene (reference sequence), CDR1 is LNHDA and CDR2 SQIVND. V and J lose 0 bases and 1 base, and a span of 12 bases separates them. To prepare the library, 5' RACE was applied. TCRdb names NextSeq 500 as the instrument used. To allow correction of PCR and sequencing errors, the TCR library protocol tagged every TCR cDNA molecule with a unique molecular identifier. The authors' analysis ran thus. TCR identification, UMI-based error correction and CDR3 extraction were all carried out with Decombinator tools. TCRs above a frequency of 2 per 1,000, corresponding to the top 1% of the tumor frequency distribution, were defined as expanded. Rényi diversity was computed with the R vegan package after subsampling each repertoire 100 times to 5,000 TCRs. CDR3 similarity networks were built from amino acid triplet string-kernel similarity, with CDR3s being connected when pairwise similarity was above 0.82. TCRdb redid the processing of the public reads, applying fastp at Q25 and MiXCR, and retained in-frame beta chains. Entries are consolidated by CDR3 protein sequence, retaining the most common genes and DNA. TCRdb's processing, not the authors', yielded these V and J calls. The sample contains 20,000 to 25,000 distinct CDR3 sequences, 6.9% of them found a single time. About 13% of the sample is in the top ten clones.

The entry originates in a study of spatial heterogeneity in lung cancer (dated by TCRdb to between 2018 and 2021). Looking at the study overall: Beta-chain transcripts were consistently detected in greater numbers than alpha-chain transcripts, which likely reflected higher beta-chain transcript abundance. TCR alpha and beta repertoires were quantitatively compared across multiple tumor regions, matched nontumor lung and blood in non-small cell lung cancer. In the raw uncorrected reads, each unique combination of TCR and UMI appeared more than ten times on average. Nonsynonymous mutation counts, determined by whole-exome sequencing of tumor tissue, were related to TCR repertoire features. Both alpha and beta chains were TCR-sequenced in around 220 tumor regions, about 69 matched nontumor lung samples and around 54 PBMC samples obtained at surgery. Paper-wide results and their limitations: Confirming at a functional level the hypothesis that regional TCRs recognize regional mutations was considered to require additional single-cell paired TCR alpha and beta sequencing. Ubiquitous expanded tumor TCRs were detected in blood more often at tumor resection than at routine follow-up.

In light of the paper, this sample's time point label describes: sample taken at primary tumor resection. TCR sequencing used whole RNA extracted from tumor and nontumor lung tissue, or from cryopreserved PBMC samples, without cell sorting. Donors were some 67 patients with early-stage, untreated non-small cell lung cancer from the lung TRACERx cohort. Only patients for whom sufficient RNA was available from at least two tumor regions were selected for TCR sequencing. This receptor chain uses TRBV19 and TRBJ2-5; the D gene could be either TRBD1 or TRBD2, each agreeing at 5 bases. The sample in question was PBMCs, obtained at surgery. This TCR was sampled from a male donor with early-stage non-small cell lung cancer. The nucleotide sequence is TGTGCCAGTAGTATAGACACCATGAGGGGCCAAGAGACCCAGTACTTC. It encodes CASSIDTMRGQETQYF. Here the CDR3 is joined to the reference TRBV19 and TRBJ2-5 genes, and the full variable domain is: DGGITQSPKYLFRKEGQNVTLSCEQNLNHDAMYWYRQDPGQGLRLIYYSQIVNDFQKGDIAEGYSVSREKKESFPLTVTSAQKNPTAFYLCASSIDTMRGQETQYFGPGTRLLVL.